This T cell receptor beta chain was sequenced in a study of CD8 T cells in ankylosing spondylitis. General observations from the study: Significant enrichment of disease-linked clones was reported in matched ankylosing spondylitis synovial fluid.

As regards this clonotype: What it binds is not known.

Germline V lookup: CDR1 MGHDK, CDR2 SYGVNS. Unmatched junction bases numbered 4, after V lost 3 bases and J lost 0 bases. The CDR3 extends over 15 amino acids. One entry per CDR3 protein, called by TCRdb with MiXCR from the 5' RACE reads. The sample carries 90,000 to 120,000 distinct CDR3 sequences, about 24% recorded once. Sequencing was done on a sample of synovial fluid, either unsorted or a sorted T cell fraction (not recorded which). V is TRBV25-1 and J is TRBJ1-1; TRBD1 aligns across 7 bases. The sequence derives from a male donor with ankylosing spondylitis. In DNA form, the CDR3 reads TGTGCCAGCAGTGACTACAGGGGAATGAACACTGAAGCTTTCTTT. It codes for CASSDYRGMNTEAFF. Together with reference TRBV25-1 and TRBJ1-1, the CDR3 gives the full variable domain: EADIYQTPRYLVIGTGKKITLECSQTMGHDKMYWYQQDPGMELHLIHYSYGVNSTEKGDLSSESTVSRIRTEHFPLTLESARPSHTSQYLCASSDYRGMNTEAFFGQGTRLTVV.